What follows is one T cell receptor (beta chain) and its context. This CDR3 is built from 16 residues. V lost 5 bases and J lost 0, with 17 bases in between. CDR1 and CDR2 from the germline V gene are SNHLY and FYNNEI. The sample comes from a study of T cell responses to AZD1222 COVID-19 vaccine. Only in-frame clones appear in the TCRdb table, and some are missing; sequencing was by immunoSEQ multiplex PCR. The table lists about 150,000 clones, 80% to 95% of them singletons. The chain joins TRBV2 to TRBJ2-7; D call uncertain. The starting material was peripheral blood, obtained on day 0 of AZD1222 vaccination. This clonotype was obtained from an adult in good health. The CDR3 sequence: CASSPHATVVSYEQYF. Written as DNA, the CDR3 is TGTGCCAGCAGTCCCCATGCAACGGTTGTCTCCTACGAGCAGTACTTC.